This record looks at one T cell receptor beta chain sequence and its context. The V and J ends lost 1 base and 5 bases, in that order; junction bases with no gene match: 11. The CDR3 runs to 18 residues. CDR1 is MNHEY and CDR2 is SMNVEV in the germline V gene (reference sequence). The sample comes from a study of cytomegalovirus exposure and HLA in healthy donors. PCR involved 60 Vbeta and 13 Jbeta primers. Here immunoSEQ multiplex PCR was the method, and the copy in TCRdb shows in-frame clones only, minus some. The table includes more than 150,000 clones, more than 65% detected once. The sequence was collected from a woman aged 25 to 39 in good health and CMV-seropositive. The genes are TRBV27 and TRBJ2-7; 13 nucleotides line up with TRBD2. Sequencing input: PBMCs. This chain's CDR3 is CASSLFGTSGAEIHEQYF. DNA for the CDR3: TGTGCCAGCAGTTTATTTGGGACTAGCGGGGCCGAGATCCACGAGCAGTACTTC.